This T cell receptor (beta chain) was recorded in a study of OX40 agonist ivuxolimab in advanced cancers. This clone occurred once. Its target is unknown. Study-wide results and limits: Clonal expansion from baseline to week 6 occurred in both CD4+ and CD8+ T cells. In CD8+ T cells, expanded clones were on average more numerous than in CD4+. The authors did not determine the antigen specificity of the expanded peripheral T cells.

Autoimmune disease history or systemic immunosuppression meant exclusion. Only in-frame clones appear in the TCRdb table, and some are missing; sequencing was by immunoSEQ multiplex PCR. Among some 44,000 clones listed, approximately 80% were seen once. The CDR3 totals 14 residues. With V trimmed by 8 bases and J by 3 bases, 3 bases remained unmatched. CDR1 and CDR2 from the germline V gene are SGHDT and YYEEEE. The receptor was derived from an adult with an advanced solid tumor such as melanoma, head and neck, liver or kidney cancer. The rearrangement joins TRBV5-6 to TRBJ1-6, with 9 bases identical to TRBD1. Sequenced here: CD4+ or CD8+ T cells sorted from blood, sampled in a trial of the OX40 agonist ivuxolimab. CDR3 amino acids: CASGGQGYNSPLHF. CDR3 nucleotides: TGTGCCAGTGGGGGACAGGGCTATAATTCACCCCTCCACTTT.